A selection of T cell receptor beta chains follows, all from one sample in a study of blood T cell repertoires in COVID-19. Profiled with immunoSEQ multiplex PCR; TCRdb holds only in-frame clones, not every one. The sample includes over 90,000 clones, approximately 86% seen only once; the top ten take around 3.5%. The source material was peripheral blood. The receptors originated from a human donor in a cohort sampled during active COVID-19. Both conserved end residues are part of each CDR3. D genes are given only for firm matches. Only part of the rows carry a size: once, few, many, or a class if the clone is expanded.

>TRBV19|TRBD2|TRBJ2-4|-
CASSLLAGEAKNIQYF
TGTGCCAGTAGTCTTCTAGCGGGAGAAGCCAAAAACATTCAGTACTTC
>TRBV6-2/TRBV6-3|-|TRBJ2-3|-
CASSYSYQGSVGTDTQYF
TGTGCCAGCAGTTACTCCTACCAGGGATCGGTCGGCACAGATACGCAGTATTTT
>TRBV7-9|TRBD1|TRBJ1-5|-
CASSPGQGAGQPQHF
TGTGCCAGCAGCCCCGGACAGGGGGCTGGCCAGCCCCAGCATTTT
>TRBV6-6|-|TRBJ2-2|-
CASGDTTGELFF
TGTGCCAGCGGTGACACCACCGGGGAGCTGTTTTTT
>TRBV7-3|TRBD2|TRBJ2-7|-
CASRPTSGEHSYEQYF
TGTGCCAGCAGGCCGACTAGCGGGGAACACTCCTACGAGCAGTACTTC
>TRBV30|TRBD1|TRBJ2-3|-
CAWSRLGQESTDTQYF
TGTGCCTGGAGCAGGCTCGGACAGGAAAGCACAGATACGCAGTATTTT
>TRBV6-5|TRBD2|TRBJ2-1|once
CASSYSGWRGGSQQFF
TGTGCCAGCAGTTACTCGGGGTGGCGGGGGGGCTCTCAGCAGTTCTTC
>TRBV21-1|-|TRBJ1-1|few
CASSNRGNTEAFF
TGTGCCTCATCAAACAGGGGTAACACTGAAGCTTTCTTT
>TRBV6-5|TRBD1|TRBJ1-1|-
CASSYRGLNTEAFF
TGTGCCAGCAGTTACAGGGGGCTGAACACTGAAGCTTTCTTT
>TRBV18|-|TRBJ1-2|-
CASSLVVAYDGYTF
TGTGCCAGCTCACTGGTTGTAGCTTATGATGGCTACACCTTC
>TRBV18|TRBD1|TRBJ1-5|-
CASSPLLETGGINQPQHF
TGTGCCAGCTCACCACTTCTAGAGACAGGGGGTATCAATCAGCCCCAGCATTTT
>TRBV7-9|-|TRBJ2-1|-
CASSLEAMDSRFF
TGTGCCAGCAGCTTAGAAGCCATGGACAGCAGGTTCTTC
>TRBV7-8|-|TRBJ1-1|-
CASSSTGGIGTEAFF
TGTGCCAGCAGCTCGACCGGGGGTATAGGCACTGAAGCTTTCTTT
>TRBV30|-|TRBJ2-2|-
CAWSVGGTGELFF
TGTGCCTGGAGTGTAGGGGGCACCGGGGAGCTGTTTTTT
>TRBV6-4|TRBD1|TRBJ2-3|-
CASSPGTATDTQYF
TGTGCCAGCTCCCCAGGGACAGCCACAGATACGCAGTATTTT
>TRBV4-2|-|TRBJ1-1|-
CASSQGEQVAEAFF
TGTGCCAGCAGCCAAGGGGAACAGGTCGCTGAAGCTTTCTTT
>TRBV5-1|-|TRBJ1-1|-
CASSLGHLENTEAFF
TGCGCCAGCAGCTTGGGGCACCTCGAGAACACTGAAGCTTTCTTT
>TRBV5-1|-|TRBJ1-1|-
CASSLVTLGGGTFF
TGCGCCAGCAGCTTGGTCACGTTAGGTGGCGGGACTTTCTTT
>TRBV10-3|TRBD2|TRBJ2-7|-
CAIRFSGGDYEQYF
TGTGCCATTCGGTTTTCCGGGGGGGACTACGAGCAGTACTTC
>TRBV2|-|TRBJ2-7|-
CASEARENEQYF
TGTGCCAGCGAGGCTCGCGAGAACGAGCAGTACTTC
>TRBV4-3|TRBD2|TRBJ2-6|-
CASSQDPAGDSGANVLTF
TGCGCCAGCAGCCAAGATCCAGCGGGGGACTCTGGGGCCAACGTCCTGACTTTC
>TRBV27|-|TRBJ2-3|-
CASSWTRGGLTDTQYF
TGTGCCAGCAGTTGGACGAGGGGGGGGCTGACAGATACGCAGTATTTT
>TRBV7-6|-|TRBJ2-5|-
CASSFGHNQETQYF
TGTGCCAGCAGCTTTGGGCACAACCAAGAGACCCAGTACTTC
>TRBV27|-|TRBJ1-3|-
CASSLGGSGNTIYF
TGTGCCAGCAGCCTGGGGGGGAGTGGAAACACCATATATTTT
>TRBV7-2|-|TRBJ2-2|-
CASSFRRGAGELFF
TGTGCCAGCAGCTTCCGCAGGGGAGCCGGGGAGCTGTTTTTT
>TRBV10-1|TRBD2|TRBJ2-7|few
CASSTSDSYEQYF
TGCGCCAGCAGTACTAGCGACTCCTACGAGCAGTACTTC